This T cell receptor beta chain derives from a study of cytomegalovirus exposure and HLA in healthy donors. Across the study: Prior work identified around 120 million unique TCR beta sequences in approximately 200 million T cells.

Germline-derived CDR1 and CDR2 are SEHNR and FQNEAQ (reference sequence). The V gene end was trimmed by 10 bases and the J gene end by 6 bases; junction bases not matched to a gene: 15. CDR3 size: 15 residues. General study points: Generally TCR sequences proved uncommon, though certain public TCRs appeared in numerous donors. Among immune exposure information, only CMV serostatus was available.

Use of 60 Vbeta and 13 Jbeta primers characterized the PCR. Sequencing was performed with immunoSEQ multiplex PCR; in TCRdb, only in-frame clones are kept and a portion is missing. The repertoire holds 150,000 to 200,000 clones, with approximately 85% as singletons. In the case of this clone: Its antigen remains unidentified.

The chain uses TRBV7-9 and TRBJ1-1, with 9 nucleotides matching TRBD1. The specimen was PBMCs. The TCR sequence derives from a man aged 18 to 35 in good health and CMV-seropositive. CDR3 region: CATNPGDRVLSEAFF. The CDR3 nucleotides are TGTGCCACCAACCCAGGGGACAGGGTACTGTCTGAAGCTTTCTTT.